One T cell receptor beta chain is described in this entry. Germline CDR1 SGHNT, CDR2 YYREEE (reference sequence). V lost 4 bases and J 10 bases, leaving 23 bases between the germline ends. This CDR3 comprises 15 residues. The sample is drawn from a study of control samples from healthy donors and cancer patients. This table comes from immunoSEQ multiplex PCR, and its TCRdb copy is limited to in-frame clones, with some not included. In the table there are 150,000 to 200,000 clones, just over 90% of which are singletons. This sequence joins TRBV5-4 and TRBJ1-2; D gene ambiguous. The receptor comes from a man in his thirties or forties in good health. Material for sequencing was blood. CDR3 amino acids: CASSTPTRANQDYTF. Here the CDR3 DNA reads TGTGCCAGCAGCACGCCCACTCGAGCCAATCAGGACTACACCTTC.